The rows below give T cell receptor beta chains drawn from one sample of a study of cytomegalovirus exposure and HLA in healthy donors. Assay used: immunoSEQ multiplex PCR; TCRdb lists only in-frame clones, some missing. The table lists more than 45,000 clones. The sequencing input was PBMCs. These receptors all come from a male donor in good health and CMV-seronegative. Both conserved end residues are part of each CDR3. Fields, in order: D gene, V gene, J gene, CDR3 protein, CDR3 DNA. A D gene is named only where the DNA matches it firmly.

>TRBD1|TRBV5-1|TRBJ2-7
CASREQGASLEQYF
TGCGCCAGCAGAGAGCAGGGGGCATCGCTCGAGCAGTACTTC
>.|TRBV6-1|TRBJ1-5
CASSEQGGRRNQPQHF
TGTGCCAGCAGTGAACAAGGGGGACGTAGGAATCAGCCCCAGCATTTT
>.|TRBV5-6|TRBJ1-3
CASSLMWGSLRGSGNTIYF
TGTGCCAGCAGCTTGATGTGGGGATCTCTAAGGGGGTCTGGAAACACCATATATTTT
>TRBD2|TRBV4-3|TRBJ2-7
CASSQALAGARTTYEQYF
TGCGCCAGCAGCCAAGCCCTAGCGGGGGCCCGTACCACCTACGAGCAGTACTTC
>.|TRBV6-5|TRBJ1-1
CASSETAENTEAFF
TGTGCCAGCAGTGAAACCGCAGAGAACACTGAAGCTTTCTTT
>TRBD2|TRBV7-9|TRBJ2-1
CATHRLAGDNEQFF
TGTGCCACCCACCGTCTAGCGGGTGACAATGAGCAGTTCTTC
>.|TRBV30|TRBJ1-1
CAWRPGSAITEAFF
TGTGCCTGGAGACCGGGATCCGCTATCACTGAAGCTTTCTTT
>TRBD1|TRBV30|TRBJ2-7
CAWSRDRISEQYF
TGTGCCTGGAGTCGGGACAGGATTTCAGAGCAGTACTTC
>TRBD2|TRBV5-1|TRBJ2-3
CASSFSGGAGGDTQYF
TGCGCCAGCAGCTTTAGCGGGGGGGCCGGGGGAGATACGCAGTATTTT
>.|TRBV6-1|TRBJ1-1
CASSEQVNTEAFF
TGTGCCAGCAGTGAACAGGTGAACACTGAAGCTTTCTTT
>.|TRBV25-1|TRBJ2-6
CASSTTGANVLTF
TGTGCCAGCAGCACAACCGGGGCCAACGTCCTGACTTTC
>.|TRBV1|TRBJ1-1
CTSSRHTGTNTEAFF
TGCACCAGCAGCCGCCACACGGGTACCAACACTGAAGCTTTCTTT
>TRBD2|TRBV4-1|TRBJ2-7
CASSQVHGTSDYEQYF
TGCGCCAGCAGCCAAGTTCACGGGACTAGCGATTACGAGCAGTACTTC
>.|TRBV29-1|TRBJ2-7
CSVNQGQKGNAYEQYF
TGCAGCGTTAACCAAGGACAGAAGGGCAATGCCTACGAGCAGTACTTC
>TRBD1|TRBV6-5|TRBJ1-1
CASTTGFHTEAFF
TGTGCCAGTACGACAGGGTTCCACACTGAAGCTTTCTTT
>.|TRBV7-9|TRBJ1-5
CASSLGDQPQHF
TGTGCCAGCAGCCTGGGAGATCAGCCCCAGCATTTT
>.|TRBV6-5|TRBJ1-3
CASRVGGGSGNTIYF
TGTGCCAGCAGGGTAGGGGGGGGCTCTGGAAACACCATATATTTT
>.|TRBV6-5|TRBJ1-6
CASSPDSVSPLHF
TGTGCCAGCAGCCCCGACAGTGTTTCACCCCTCCACTTT
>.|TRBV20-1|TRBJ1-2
CSASGYGYTF
TGCAGTGCTAGCGGGTATGGCTACACCTTC
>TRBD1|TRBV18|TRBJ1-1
CASSPDKQGLNTEAFF
TGTGCCAGCTCACCAGATAAACAGGGGTTAAACACTGAAGCTTTCTTT
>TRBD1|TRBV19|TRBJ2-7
CASSSQGASSYEQYF
TGTGCCAGTAGCTCACAGGGGGCGTCCTCCTACGAGCAGTACTTC
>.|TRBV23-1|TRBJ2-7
CASSHLFTLSYEQYF
TGCGCCAGCAGTCACCTATTTACCCTGTCCTACGAGCAGTACTTC
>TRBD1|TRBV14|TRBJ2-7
CASSDPGQGIWEQYF
TGTGCCAGCAGTGACCCGGGACAGGGGATTTGGGAGCAGTACTTC
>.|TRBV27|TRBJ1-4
CASSYVGRGNEKLFF
TGTGCCAGCAGTTATGTGGGGAGGGGTAATGAAAAACTGTTTTTT
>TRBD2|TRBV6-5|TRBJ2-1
CASTVRLADEQFF
TGTGCCAGCACGGTTCGACTAGCCGATGAGCAGTTCTTC
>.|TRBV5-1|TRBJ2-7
CASSLAAEYESEQYF
TGCGCCAGCAGCTTGGCCGCGGAGTACGAATCCGAGCAGTACTTC
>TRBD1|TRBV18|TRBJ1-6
CASSPGTDNSPLHF
TGTGCCAGCTCACCTGGGACAGACAATTCACCCCTCCACTTT
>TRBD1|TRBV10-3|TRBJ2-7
CAIGRPRGQMYEQYF
TGTGCCATCGGGAGACCGAGGGGGCAGATGTACGAGCAGTACTTC
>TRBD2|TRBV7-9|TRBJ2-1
CASSLQRGGSYNEQFF
TGTGCCAGCAGCTTACAGCGGGGGGGTTCCTACAATGAGCAGTTCTTC
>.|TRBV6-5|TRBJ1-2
CASSYLGGDYGYTF
TGTGCCAGCAGTTACTTGGGGGGGGACTATGGCTACACCTTC
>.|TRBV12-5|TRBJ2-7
CASGLGLYEQYF
TGTGCTAGTGGTTTGGGACTGTACGAGCAGTACTTC
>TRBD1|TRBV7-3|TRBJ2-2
CASSLIGTGNQRLFF
TGTGCCAGCAGCTTAATTGGGACAGGGAACCAGCGGCTGTTTTTT
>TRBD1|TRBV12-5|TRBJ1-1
CASGLPTGGEANTEAFF
TGTGCTAGTGGTTTGCCGACAGGGGGCGAGGCGAACACTGAAGCTTTCTTT
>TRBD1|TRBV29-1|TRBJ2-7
CSVVGRGSAQYF
TGCAGCGTTGTGGGCAGGGGGTCTGCACAGTACTTC
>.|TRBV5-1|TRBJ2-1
CASSSGRGANEQFF
TGCGCCAGCAGCTCGGGGCGGGGTGCCAATGAGCAGTTCTTC